This T cell receptor (beta chain) was retrieved from a study of blood T cell repertoires in COVID-19. At the level of the study: Samples came from the United States, Italy and Spain, spanning acute and convalescent COVID-19. T cells, B-cell-depleted T cells, or PBMCs supplied cDNA or gDNA.

Germline values: CDR1 MNHEY, CDR2 SMNVEV (reference sequence). The CDR3 has 14 residues. With 3 bases removed from V and 3 bases from J, the gap between germline ends came to 11 bases. Sequencing used immunoSEQ multiplex PCR; TCRdb keeps in-frame clones, though not all of them. Among approximately 200,000 clones listed, roughly 87% were seen once. The genes are TRBV27 and TRBJ1-1; the D is unclear. Source material: peripheral blood. This TCR came from a man aged 35 to 55 with active or convalescent COVID-19. In nucleotides, the CDR3 is TGTGCCAGCAGTTTTCGGGGATCTTACACTGAAGCTTTCTTT. Translating it yields CASSFRGSYTEAFF.